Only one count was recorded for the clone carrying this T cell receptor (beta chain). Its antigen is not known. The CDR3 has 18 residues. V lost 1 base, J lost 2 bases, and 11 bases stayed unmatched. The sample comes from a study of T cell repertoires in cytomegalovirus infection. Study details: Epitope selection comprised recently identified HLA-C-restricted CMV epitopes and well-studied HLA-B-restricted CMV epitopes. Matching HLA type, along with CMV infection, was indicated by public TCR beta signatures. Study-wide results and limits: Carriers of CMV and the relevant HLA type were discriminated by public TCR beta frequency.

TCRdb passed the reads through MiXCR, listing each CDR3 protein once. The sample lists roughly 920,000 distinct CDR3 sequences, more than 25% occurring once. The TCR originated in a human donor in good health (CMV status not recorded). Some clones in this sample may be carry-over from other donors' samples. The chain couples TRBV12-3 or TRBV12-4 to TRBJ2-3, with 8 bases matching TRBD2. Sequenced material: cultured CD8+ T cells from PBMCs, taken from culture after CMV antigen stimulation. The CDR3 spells CASSLEGLAGSNTDTQYF. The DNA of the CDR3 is TGTGCCAGCAGTTTAGAGGGATTAGCGGGGTCCAACACAGATACGCAGTATTTT.